This entry lists 19 T cell receptor beta chains sequenced from one sample in a study of early T cells in non-severe SARS-CoV-2 infection. TCRdb reanalysed the 5' RACE reads using MiXCR and keeps one entry per CDR3 protein. The sample yields just over 95,000 distinct CDR3 sequences, 11% seen once. Sample: whole blood. These TCRs come from an adult who was a healthcare worker with PCR-confirmed SARS-CoV-2 infection or an uninfected control (not recorded which).

The rearrangement links TRBV20-1 to TRBJ2-1; the D call may be TRBD1 or TRBD2 (5 bases each). Per the germline V gene, CDR1 is DFQATT and CDR2 is SNEGSKA (reference sequence). The V gene lost 2 bases and the J gene lost 4 bases, with 15 bases spanning the gap. There are 15 residues in the CDR3. The CDR3 region has the DNA TGCAGTGCTAGAATGGGGACGTGGGGTTACAATGAGCAGTTCTTC. Encoded protein: CSARMGTWGYNEQFF.

This clonotype was recorded a few times. The V call is TRBV30, the J call TRBJ2-4; D uncertain. Deletions cut 4 bases from V and 0 bases from J, with 13 bases between. Looked up from germline, CDR1 is GTSNPN and CDR2 is SVGIG (reference sequence). The CDR3 loop spans 15 amino acids. The CDR3 is CAWKKERLAKNIQYF. DNA for the CDR3: TGTGCCTGGAAGAAGGAGAGACTAGCCAAAAACATTCAGTACTTC.

The sample holds a few counts of this clonotype. The chain is built from TRBV24-1 and TRBJ1-1, with TRBD1 matching over 9 bases. The CDR3 runs to 15 residues. CDR1 KGHDR and CDR2 SFDVKD come from the germline V gene. With 5 bases clipped from V and 3 bases from J, the junction kept 6 bases outside the gene matches. For the CDR3, the DNA is TGTGCCACCAGTGGTACAGGGGGCGGTGACACTGAAGCTTTCTTT. Its translation is CATSGTGGGDTEAFF.

This clonotype was seen a handful of times. The J gene is TRBJ2-5, the V gene TRBV5-1; D may be TRBD2 (5 bases). V was pared by 4 bases and J by 2 bases, with 15 bases between. CDR3 length equals 15 residues. From germline, CDR1 is SGHRS and CDR2 YFSETQ. The CDR3 loop is CASSNGRGKQETQYF. In DNA, the CDR3 is TGCGCCAGCAGCAACGGACGGGGAAAACAAGAGACCCAGTACTTC.

This clonotype was counted only a few times. The rearrangement links TRBV7-9 to TRBJ1-1, with D unresolved. Germline V gene data show CDR1 as SEHNR and CDR2 as FQNEAQ (reference sequence). The length of the CDR3 is 14 residues. The V end was cut by 1 base, the J end by 4 bases, with 10 bases between. CDR3 loop: CASSLGFGFTEAFF. CDR3 bases: TGTGCCAGCAGCTTAGGCTTCGGGTTCACTGAAGCTTTCTTT.

CDR3: CSAGTAAGTEAFF. The CDR3 DNA sequence: TGCAGCGCCGGGACGGCAGCTGGCACTGAAGCTTTCTTT. This rearrangement joins TRBV29-1 to TRBJ1-1, with a tentative D call TRBD1 (5 bases). From germline, CDR1 is SQVTM and CDR2 ANQGSEA. This CDR3 is built from 13 residues. Trimming took 7 bases from V and 4 from J, leaving 16 bases between them.

This clonotype has only a few counts. The genes are TRBV30 and TRBJ2-5; 7 nucleotides agree with TRBD1. Per the germline V gene, CDR1 is GTSNPN and CDR2 is SVGIG (reference sequence). The CDR3 length is 14 residues. V lost 0 bases and J lost 2; bases outside the gene matches: 3. CDR3 sequence: CAWSVWDSQETQYF. In DNA, the CDR3 is TGTGCCTGGAGTGTATGGGACAGTCAAGAGACCCAGTACTTC.

There are many counts of this clonotype. V usage is TRBV21-1 and J usage is TRBJ1-6. TRBV21-1 is a documented pseudogene. This CDR3 has 11 amino acids. CDR3 DNA: TGTGCCAGCAGGGGCTCTTCACCCCTCCACTTT. This codes for CASRGSSPLHF.

V and J are TRBV28 and TRBJ2-7; possible D gene TRBD2, 6 bases. The CDR3 runs 11 residues. Between the trimmed V and J ends, which lost 2 bases and 7 bases, there was a span of 6 bases. Germline V gives CDR1 MDHEN, CDR2 SYDVKM. The DNA of the CDR3 is TGTGCCAGCAGTTTAGGGAGGGAGCAGTACTTC. This codes for CASSLGREQYF.

In its sample, this clonotype was seen a few times. This chain connects TRBV3-1 to TRBJ1-4; 8 positions match TRBD1. Losses at the gene ends were 2 bases for V and 5 bases for J; bases not matched to a gene: 7. From germline, CDR1 is LGHDT and CDR2 YNNKEL (reference sequence). The CDR3 consists of 16 residues. The CDR3 DNA is TGTGCCAGCAGCCAACCGACAGGGGCCTACAATGAAAAACTGTTTTTT. Its translation: CASSQPTGAYNEKLFF.

V usage is TRBV20-1 and J usage is TRBJ2-7; D gene ambiguous. The V and J ends lost 0 bases and 4 bases respectively, with 7 bases between them. CDR3 length: 12 amino acids. Germline CDR1 and CDR2: DFQATT and SNEGSKA (reference sequence). The CDR3 sequence is CSARDWLYEQYF. CDR3 coding DNA: TGCAGTGCTAGAGATTGGCTTTACGAGCAGTACTTC.

The sample holds many counts of this clonotype. The chain joins TRBV24-1 to TRBJ2-2; TRBD1 matches at 8 bases. Germline CDR1 KGHDR, CDR2 SFDVKD. The CDR3 extends over 17 amino acids. Unmatched junction bases numbered 7, after V lost 2 bases and J lost 3 bases. CDR3 protein: CATSDSRGQAYTGELFF. In DNA form, the CDR3 reads TGTGCCACCAGTGATTCCAGGGGGCAAGCGTACACCGGGGAGCTGTTTTTT.

The genes are TRBV7-9 and TRBJ2-5, with a possible D match to TRBD2 (6 bases). The CDR3 is 14 amino acids. V gave up 5 bases and J gave up 1 base, with 11 bases separating them. The germline V gene encodes CDR1 SEHNR and CDR2 FQNEAQ (reference sequence). CDR3 bases: TGTGCCAGCAGCGTCGGGACTCGCCAAGAGACCCAGTACTTC. This encodes CASSVGTRQETQYF.

In its sample, this clonotype was seen many times. The chain is built from TRBV6-6 and TRBJ1-5, with D uncertain. This CDR3 spans 12 amino acids. Germline lookup yields CDR1 MNHNY and CDR2 SVGAGI (reference sequence). V was cut by 6 bases and J by 7 bases, with 10 bases left in between. CDR3 DNA sequence: TGTGCCAGCAGACTCCCCCAGCAGCCCCAGCATTTT. Translated, it gives CASRLPQQPQHF.

This clonotype was seen more than once but under ten times. V usage is TRBV12-3 or TRBV12-4 and J usage is TRBJ2-7; no clear D. This CDR3 contains 12 residues. The V gene lost 4 bases and the J gene lost 3 bases, with 7 bases spanning the gap. CDR3 protein: CASSSGLYEQYF. In DNA, the CDR3 is TGTGCCAGCAGTTCCGGGCTCTACGAGCAGTACTTC.

A note on this clonotype: At one end, the junction sequence differs from germline, possibly due to a read error. This chain joins TRBV20-1 and TRBJ1-1; D possibly corresponds to TRBD1 (5 bases). The germline V gene has CDR1 DFQATT and CDR2 SNEGSKA (reference sequence). CDR3 length: 14 residues. The CDR3 DNA reads as TGCAGTGCAAGAGGCGGGGCCCGGGACACTGAAGCTTTCTTT. Translating gives CSARGGARDTEAFF.

The chain is built from TRBV7-2 and TRBJ1-1; unclear D gene. This CDR3 contains 10 residues. V gave up 5 bases and J gave up 8 bases, with 6 bases separating them. Germline V gene data show CDR1 as SGHTA and CDR2 as FQGNSA. The CDR3 sequence: CASSPSEAFF. CDR3 nucleotides: TGTGCCAGCAGCCCGTCCGAAGCTTTCTTT.

There are many counts of this clonotype. This chain links TRBV12-1 with TRBJ1-2; the table assigns TRBD1, which was not confirmed against the DNA. TRBV12-1 is a documented pseudogene. This CDR3 region has 13 residues. The CDR3 DNA reads as TGTGCCAGCAACCCCCGGGGGACCTATGGCTACACCTTC. It is translated as CASNPRGTYGYTF.

The chain carries TRBV6-5 and TRBJ1-2; D might be TRBD1 (6 bases). The CDR3 loop spans 14 amino acids. V was shortened by 2 bases and J by 3 bases, with 10 bases between the two germline ends. Germline V gives CDR1 MNHEY, CDR2 SVGAGI. The CDR3: CASSYTGSDYGYTF. The CDR3 nucleotides are TGTGCCAGCAGTTACACAGGGTCGGACTATGGCTACACCTTC.